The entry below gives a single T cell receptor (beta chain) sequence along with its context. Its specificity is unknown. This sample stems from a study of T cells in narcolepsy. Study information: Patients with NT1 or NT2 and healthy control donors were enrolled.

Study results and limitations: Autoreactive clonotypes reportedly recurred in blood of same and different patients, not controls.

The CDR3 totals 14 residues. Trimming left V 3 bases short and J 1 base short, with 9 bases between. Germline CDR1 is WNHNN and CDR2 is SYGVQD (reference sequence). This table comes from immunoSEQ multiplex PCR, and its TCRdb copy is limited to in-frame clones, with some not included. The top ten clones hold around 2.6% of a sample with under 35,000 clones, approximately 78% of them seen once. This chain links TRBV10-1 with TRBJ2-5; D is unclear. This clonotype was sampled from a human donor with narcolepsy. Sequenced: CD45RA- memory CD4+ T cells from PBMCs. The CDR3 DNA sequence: TGCGCCAGCAGTGATCCGCAGATCCAAGAGACCCAGTACTTC. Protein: CASSDPQIQETQYF.